Following are 8 T cell receptor beta chains from one sample sequenced in a study of long-term antiretroviral therapy in people with HIV. The libraries were made with immunoSEQ v3.0 at survey level. Assay used: immunoSEQ multiplex PCR; TCRdb lists only in-frame clones, some missing. The table records approximately 25,000 clones, 84% of them present only once. The sequencing used unsorted PBMCs, collected 3 years after starting antiretroviral therapy. These receptors were collected from a man aged 50-60 years with HIV.

The V gene is TRBV2, the J gene TRBJ2-5; the D gene is possibly TRBD2 (6 bases). CDR3 length equals 13 residues. V lost 7 bases to trimming and J lost 7 bases, with 16 bases between them. Germline values: CDR1 SNHLY, CDR2 FYNNEI. The CDR3 nucleotides are TGTGCCAGCACCGGGACCTTGGGGGGGACCCAGTACTTC. This codes for CASTGTLGGTQYF.

The V and J genes are TRBV10-3 and TRBJ2-7, with TRBD2 matching over 12 bases. CDR1 ENHRY and CDR2 SYGVKD come from the germline V gene. With 10 bases clipped from V and 5 bases from J, the junction kept 9 bases outside the gene matches. The length of the CDR3 is 14 residues. In DNA form, the CDR3 reads TGTGCCACCGCCGCCTGGACTAGCGGGAACGAGCAGTACTTC. This translates into CATAAWTSGNEQYF.

The chain links TRBV5-4 to TRBJ1-2; possible D gene TRBD1, 5 bases. V lost 4 bases to trimming and J lost 3 bases, with 13 bases between them. The CDR3 is 14 amino acids. Germline CDR1 is SGHNT and CDR2 is YYREEE (reference sequence). CDR3: CASSRSGQDYGYTF. The CDR3 DNA reads as TGTGCCAGCAGCCGATCCGGACAAGACTATGGCTACACCTTC.

The V call is TRBV25-1, the J call TRBJ2-2; no reliable D call. Germline V gives CDR1 MGHDK, CDR2 SYGVNS. CDR3 size: 11 residues. Trimming stripped 8 bases from V and 5 bases from J, with 6 bases between. The CDR3 region has the DNA TGTGCCAGCGAAGGGACCGGGGAGCTGTTTTTT. It specifies CASEGTGELFF. The variable domain in full, completed from reference TRBV25-1 and TRBJ2-2, reads EADIYQTPRYLVIGTGKKITLECSQTMGHDKMYWYQQDPGMELHLIHYSYGVNSTEKGDLSSESTVSRIRTEHFPLTLESARPSHTSQYLCASEGTGELFFGEGSRLTVL.

The rearrangement joins TRBV28 to TRBJ1-4, with D hard to call. The CDR3 is 16 residues long. Trimming pared 1 base from V and 0 bases from J, leaving 9 bases between. The germline V gene has CDR1 MDHEN and CDR2 SYDVKM. In DNA form, the CDR3 reads TGTGCCAGCAGTTTATACCCCAGAGCAACTAATGAAAAACTGTTTTTT. Translated, it gives CASSLYPRATNEKLFF.

This rearrangement joins TRBV19 to TRBJ2-2; D call uncertain. The CDR3 contains 12 residues. The ends were cut back, 3 bases at V and 6 bases at J, with 5 bases in the middle. Germline CDR1 is LNHDA and CDR2 is SQIVND (reference sequence). Written as DNA, the CDR3 is TGTGCCAGTAGTATGAGATCCGGGGAGCTGTTTTTT. Translation: CASSMRSGELFF.

The chain couples TRBV6-4 to TRBJ2-2; 9 nucleotides agree with TRBD2. This CDR3 spans 15 amino acids. The V gene end was trimmed by 4 bases and the J gene end by 3 bases; junction bases not matched to a gene: 3. Germline V gene data show CDR1 as MRHNA and CDR2 as SNTAGT. The CDR3 bases are TGTGCCAGCAGTGCATTAGCGGGGGACACCGGGGAGCTGTTTTTT. Amino acid sequence: CASSALAGDTGELFF.

The chain combines TRBV19 with TRBJ1-5; D is uncertain. Germline values: CDR1 LNHDA, CDR2 SQIVND (reference sequence). This CDR3 region has 14 residues. V was shortened by 6 bases and J by 6 bases, with 15 bases between the two germline ends. The CDR3 coding sequence is TGTGCCAGTAGCCCATCCCGGGATATTCAGCCCCAGCATTTT. This translates into CASSPSRDIQPQHF.